This T cell receptor beta chain was sequenced for a study of T cell clonality in common variable immunodeficiency (dated by TCRdb to about 2015). Paper-wide results and their limitations: Even though DNA input was the same, control samples had an average of roughly 76,000 unique sequences each, compared with roughly 30,000 in CVID samples. CVID subjects shared fewer TCRbeta clones with each other than healthy controls did (p < 0.0001). Increased TCRbeta clonality was found in CVID subjects compared with healthy controls (t-test p = 0.018), with the increase being most characteristic of about a third of subjects. Correlations between repertoire features and clinical complications were limited by patient heterogeneity within the CVID cohort. According to the authors, finding the cause of the higher clonality in CVID would require sequencing the repertoires of T cell subpopulations. CVID TCRbeta sequences were reported to have fewer deletions and N-nucleotide insertions and to lack highly modified clones with 13 or more V deletions.

Diagnosis of CVID followed standard criteria, namely serum IgG, IgA and/or IgM below the normal range together with specific antibody deficiency. The CVID group comprised 45 or so subjects, approximately 15 female and about 29 male, aged roughly 9 to 70 years with a mean age of roughly 44. Most CVID patients and most healthy controls were of Caucasian heritage. At the time of study participation, every CVID subject had been on replacement immunoglobulin therapy for at least one year. No CVID subject was ill or taking immunomodulatory or immunosuppressive medication when blood was collected. From each donor, roughly 4.5 to 9 ml of heparinized peripheral whole blood was collected. TCRbeta CDR3 repertoires were sequenced from genomic DNA of adults with common variable immune deficiency (CVID) and healthy adult controls. Diluted blood was subjected to density centrifugation over Hypaque 1077 or Ficoll-Paque for isolation of peripheral blood mononuclear cells. Genomic DNA was obtained from unsorted mononuclear cells through either Qiagen column purification or a centrifugation-based method.

The sample holds a few counts of this clone. Its antigen has not been determined. The read stops 3 residues short of the end of the CDR3; the missing end is completed from the germline J gene. The germline V end is reduced by 2 bases and the J end by 5 bases; junction bases left unmatched: 19. The CDR3, cysteine through phenylalanine, is 20 amino acids long. Of the CDR3's DNA, 51 bases were read; they are in frame from base 1. The germline V gene (reference sequence) specifies GTSNPN as CDR1 and SVGIG as CDR2. For sequencing input, CVID and control samples contributed equivalent amounts of genomic DNA. For every sample, a 60 bp segment covering the rearranged TCRbeta CDR3 region was amplified and then sequenced. The immunoSEQ assay, a bias-corrected multiplex PCR combined with high-throughput sequencing, was used for TCRbeta amplification. The paper's data handling went like this. Every unique nucleotide sequence counted as a clone and was annotated with V, D and J genes, copy number and frequency. Sequences were labeled productive if in frame, and non-productive if out of frame or containing stop codons. Clonality was calculated from Shannon's entropy as previously described. The predicted amino acid sequences of productive clones were used to derive mean CDR3 Kyte-Doolittle hydropathy. Using the R hclust function, scaled V gene usage was clustered hierarchically with Manhattan distance and complete linkage. Sharing of clones by CDR3 amino acid sequence was evaluated through resampling of 12 repertoires per group over 100 rounds. The repertoires were searched for about 68 published EBV-specific TCRbeta sequences and some 250 published CMV-specific TCRbeta sequences. Two CVID samples yielding fewer than 10,000 sequences were excluded from analysis, leaving some 40 CVID repertoires. The source is immuneACCESS, and TCRdb retained only in-frame sequences with V and J called. Part of the clones is not carried over; for the studies checked, unresolved V genes explain less than half of this, and the remainder is unexplained. V and J calls and clone size are those listed in that table; D and trimming were worked out from the DNA. The table notes around 13,000 clones here, none of them singletons. More than 7.5% of the sample belongs to the ten largest clones.

Sequenced input: peripheral blood mononuclear cells. The TCR originated in a human donor with common variable immunodeficiency. The sequence joins TRBV30 to TRBJ2-1, with 12 middle bases fitting TRBD2. The CDR3 protein sequence reads: CAWSTSSLIVLAGGNNEQFF. The part of the CDR3 DNA that was read is TGTGCCTGGAGTACCTCCAGTTTGATAGTGCTAGCGGGGGGGAACAATGAG.